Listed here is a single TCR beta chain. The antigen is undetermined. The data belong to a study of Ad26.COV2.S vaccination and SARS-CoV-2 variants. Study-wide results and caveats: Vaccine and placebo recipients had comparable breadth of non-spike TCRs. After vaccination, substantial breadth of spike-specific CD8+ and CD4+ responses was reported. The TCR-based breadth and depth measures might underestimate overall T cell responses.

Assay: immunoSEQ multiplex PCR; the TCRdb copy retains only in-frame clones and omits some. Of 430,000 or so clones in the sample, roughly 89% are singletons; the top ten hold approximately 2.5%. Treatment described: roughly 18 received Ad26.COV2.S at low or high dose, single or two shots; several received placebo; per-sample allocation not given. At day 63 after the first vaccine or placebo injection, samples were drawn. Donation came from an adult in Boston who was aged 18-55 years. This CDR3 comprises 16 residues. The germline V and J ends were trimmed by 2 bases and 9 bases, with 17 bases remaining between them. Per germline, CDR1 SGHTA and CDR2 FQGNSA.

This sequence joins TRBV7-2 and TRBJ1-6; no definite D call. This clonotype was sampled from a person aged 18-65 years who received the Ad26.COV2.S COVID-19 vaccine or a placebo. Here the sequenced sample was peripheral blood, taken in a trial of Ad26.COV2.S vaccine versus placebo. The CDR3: CASSLFGSLLFSPLHF. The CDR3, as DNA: TGTGCCAGCAGCTTATTTGGGTCATTACTGTTTTCACCCCTCCACTTT.